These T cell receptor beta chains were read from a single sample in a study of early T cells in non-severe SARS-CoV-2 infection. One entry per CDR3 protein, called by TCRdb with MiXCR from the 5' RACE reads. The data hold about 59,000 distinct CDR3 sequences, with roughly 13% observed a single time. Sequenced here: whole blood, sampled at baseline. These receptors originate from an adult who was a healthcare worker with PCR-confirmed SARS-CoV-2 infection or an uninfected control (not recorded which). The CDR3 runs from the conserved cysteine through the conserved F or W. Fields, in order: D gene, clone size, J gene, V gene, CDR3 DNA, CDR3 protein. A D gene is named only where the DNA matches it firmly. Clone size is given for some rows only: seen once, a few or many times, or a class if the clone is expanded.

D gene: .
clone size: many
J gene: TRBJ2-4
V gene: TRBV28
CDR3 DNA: TGTGCCAGCACCCCGGAGGGTAGGGGATTAAAAAACATTCAGTACTTC
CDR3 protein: CASTPEGRGLKNIQYF

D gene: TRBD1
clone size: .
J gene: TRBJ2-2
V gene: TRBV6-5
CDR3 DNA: TGTGCCAGCAGTCCCTACAGGGGGCAGGACACCGGGGAGCTGTTTTTT
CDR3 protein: CASSPYRGQDTGELFF

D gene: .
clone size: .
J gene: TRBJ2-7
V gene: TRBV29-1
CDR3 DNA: TGCAGCGTTGAAGATCAGGGCTACGAGCAGTACTTC
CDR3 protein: CSVEDQGYEQYF

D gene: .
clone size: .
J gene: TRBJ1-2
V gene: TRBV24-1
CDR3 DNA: TGTGCCACCAGGTTGGGTGGTGGAGGTGGCTACACCTTC
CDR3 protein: CATRLGGGGGYTF

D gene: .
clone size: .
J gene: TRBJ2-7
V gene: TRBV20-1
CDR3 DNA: TGCAGTGCTAGAGATCGAGGCAGGTCCTACGAGCAGTACTTC
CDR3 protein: CSARDRGRSYEQYF

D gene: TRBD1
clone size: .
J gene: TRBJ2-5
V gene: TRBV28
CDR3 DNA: TGTGCCAGCAGCCGACGGGACAGAGAAGAGACCCAGTACTTC
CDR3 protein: CASSRRDREETQYF

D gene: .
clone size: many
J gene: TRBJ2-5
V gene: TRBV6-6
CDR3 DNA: TGTGCCAGCAGTCCAAGACCGACGACGCTGCAAGAGACCCAGTACTTC
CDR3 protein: CASSPRPTTLQETQYF

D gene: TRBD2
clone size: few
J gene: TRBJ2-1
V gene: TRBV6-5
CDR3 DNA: TGTGCCAGCAGTTCCCCGAGTTCGGGAGGGCCAGGGAATGAGCAGTTCTTC
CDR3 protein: CASSSPSSGGPGNEQFF

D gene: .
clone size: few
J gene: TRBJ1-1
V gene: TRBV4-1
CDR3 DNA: TGCGCCAGCAGCCAAGATGCAGGGGACGCTAGGACTGAAGCTTTCTTT
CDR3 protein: CASSQDAGDARTEAFF

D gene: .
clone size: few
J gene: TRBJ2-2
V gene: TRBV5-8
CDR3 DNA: TGTGCCAGCAGCCCGGACAGAGCCGCTGGTTCCGGGGAGCTGTTTTTT
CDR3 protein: CASSPDRAAGSGELFF

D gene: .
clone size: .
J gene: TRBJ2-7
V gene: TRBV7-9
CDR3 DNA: TGTGCCAGCAGTCTTAGAACTGGCGAGCAGTACTTC
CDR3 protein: CASSLRTGEQYF

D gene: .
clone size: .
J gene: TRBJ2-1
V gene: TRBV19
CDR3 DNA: TGTGCCAGTAGTCCCTCCCCTCTTGGGGACTCCTACAATGAGCAGTTCTTC
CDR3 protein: CASSPSPLGDSYNEQFF

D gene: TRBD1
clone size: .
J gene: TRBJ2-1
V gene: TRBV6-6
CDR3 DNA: TGTGCCAGCCTTTCAGGGGGCAGGGAGCAGTTCTTC
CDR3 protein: CASLSGGREQFF

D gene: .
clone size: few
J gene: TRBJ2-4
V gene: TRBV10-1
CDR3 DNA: TGCGCCAGCAGCCCGGGACAAGATATCCTAGCCAAAAACATTCAGTACTTC
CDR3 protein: CASSPGQDILAKNIQYF

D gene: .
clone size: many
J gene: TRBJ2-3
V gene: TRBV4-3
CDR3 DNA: TGCGCCAGCAGCCAAGAGGAGGGGGGAACAGATACGCAGTATTTT
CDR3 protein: CASSQEEGGTDTQYF

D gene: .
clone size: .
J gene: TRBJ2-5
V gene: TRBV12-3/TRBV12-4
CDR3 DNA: TGTGCCAGCGGGGTTAGAGATGCGGGGGAGACCCAGTACTTC
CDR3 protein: CASGVRDAGETQYF

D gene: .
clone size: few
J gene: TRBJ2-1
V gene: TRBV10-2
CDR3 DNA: TGCGCCAGCAGTTACAGGGACGGGGAGCAGTTCTTC
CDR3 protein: CASSYRDGEQFF

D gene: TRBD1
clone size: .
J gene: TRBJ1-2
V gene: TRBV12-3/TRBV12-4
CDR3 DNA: TGTGCCAGCAGCCGATCTCTGGGACAGGGTGCCGGCTACACCTTC
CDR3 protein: CASSRSLGQGAGYTF

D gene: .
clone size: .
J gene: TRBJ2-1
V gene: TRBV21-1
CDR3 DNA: TGTGCCAGCTTCCCGGTGGAGCGGATTGGGCAGTTCTTC
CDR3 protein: CASFPVERIGQFF

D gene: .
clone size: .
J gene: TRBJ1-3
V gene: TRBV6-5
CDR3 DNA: TGTGCCAGCAGACAGTTCTCTGGAAACACCATATATTTT
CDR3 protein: CASRQFSGNTIYF

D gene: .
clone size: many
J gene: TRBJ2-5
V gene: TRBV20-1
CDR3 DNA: TGCAGTGCTAGCGTAGGAGCTACCCACGAAGAGACCCAGTACTTC
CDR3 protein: CSASVGATHEETQYF

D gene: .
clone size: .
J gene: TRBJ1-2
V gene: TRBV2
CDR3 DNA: TGTGCCAGCATCCCCAAAGAGGGGGGAATCTATGGCTACACCTTC
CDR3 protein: CASIPKEGGIYGYTF

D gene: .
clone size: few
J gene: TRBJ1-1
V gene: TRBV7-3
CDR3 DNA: TGTGCCAGCAGCTTAACCCAGGCCGGATCAAACACTGAAGCTTTCTTT
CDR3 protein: CASSLTQAGSNTEAFF